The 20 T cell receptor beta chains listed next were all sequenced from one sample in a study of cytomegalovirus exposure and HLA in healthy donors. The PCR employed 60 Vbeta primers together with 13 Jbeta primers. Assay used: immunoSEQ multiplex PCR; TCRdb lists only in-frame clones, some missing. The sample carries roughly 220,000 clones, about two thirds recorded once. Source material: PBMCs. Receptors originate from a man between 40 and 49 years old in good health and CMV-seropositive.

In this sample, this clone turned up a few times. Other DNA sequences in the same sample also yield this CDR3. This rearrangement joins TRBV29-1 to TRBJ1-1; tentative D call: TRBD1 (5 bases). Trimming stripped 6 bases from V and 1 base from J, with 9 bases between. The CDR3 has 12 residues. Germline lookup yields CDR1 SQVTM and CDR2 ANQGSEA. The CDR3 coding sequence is TGCAGCGTCGGAAGGGGGAACACTGAAGCTTTCTTT. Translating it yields CSVGRGNTEAFF. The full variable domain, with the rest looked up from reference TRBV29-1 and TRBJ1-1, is SAVISQKPSRDICQRGTSLTIQCQVDSQVTMMFWYRQQPGQSLTLIATANQGSEATYESGFVIDKFPISRPNLTFSTLTVSNMSPEDSSIYLCSVGRGNTEAFFGQGTRLTVV.

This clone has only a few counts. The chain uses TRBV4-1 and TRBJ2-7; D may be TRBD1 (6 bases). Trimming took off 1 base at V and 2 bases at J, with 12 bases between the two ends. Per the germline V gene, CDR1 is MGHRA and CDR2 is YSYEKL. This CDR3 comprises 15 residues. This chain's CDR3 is CASSQAGTPTYEQYF. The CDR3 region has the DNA TGCGCCAGCAGCCAAGCCGGGACACCTACCTACGAGCAGTACTTC.

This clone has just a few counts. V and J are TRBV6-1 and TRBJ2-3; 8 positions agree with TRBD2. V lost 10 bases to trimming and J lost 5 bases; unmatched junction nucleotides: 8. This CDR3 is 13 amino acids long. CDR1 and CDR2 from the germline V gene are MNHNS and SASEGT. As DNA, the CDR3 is TGTGCCACCCTAGGACTAGCTGGAGATACGCAGTATTTT. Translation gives CATLGLAGDTQYF.

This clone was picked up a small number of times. The CDR3 sequence: CASSMGRGFYNEQFF. The CDR3 DNA reads as TGTGCCAGTAGTATGGGCAGGGGATTCTACAATGAGCAGTTCTTC. The rearrangement joins TRBV19 to TRBJ2-1; D possibly corresponds to TRBD1 (6 bases). From germline, CDR1 is LNHDA and CDR2 SQIVND (reference sequence). V gave up 3 bases and J gave up 3 bases, with 12 bases separating them. This CDR3 comprises 15 residues.

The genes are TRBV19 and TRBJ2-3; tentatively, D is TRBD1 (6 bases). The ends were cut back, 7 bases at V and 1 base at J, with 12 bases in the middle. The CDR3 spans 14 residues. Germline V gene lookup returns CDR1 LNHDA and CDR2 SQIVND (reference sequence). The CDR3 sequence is CASKDSERTDTQYF. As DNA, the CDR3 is TGTGCCAGTAAGGACAGCGAGCGCACAGATACGCAGTATTTT.

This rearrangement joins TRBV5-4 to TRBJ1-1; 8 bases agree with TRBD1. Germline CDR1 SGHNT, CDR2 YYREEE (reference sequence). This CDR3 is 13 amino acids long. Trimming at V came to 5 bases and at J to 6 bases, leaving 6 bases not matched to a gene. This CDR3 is CASRQTGVSEAFF. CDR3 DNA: TGTGCCAGCAGACAGACAGGGGTTTCTGAAGCTTTCTTT. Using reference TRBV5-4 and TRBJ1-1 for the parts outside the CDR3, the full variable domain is ETGVTQSPTHLIKTRGQQVTLRCSSQSGHNTVSWYQQALGQGPQFIFQYYREEENGRGNFPPRFSGLQFPNYSSELNVNALELDDSALYLCASRQTGVSEAFFGQGTRLTVV.

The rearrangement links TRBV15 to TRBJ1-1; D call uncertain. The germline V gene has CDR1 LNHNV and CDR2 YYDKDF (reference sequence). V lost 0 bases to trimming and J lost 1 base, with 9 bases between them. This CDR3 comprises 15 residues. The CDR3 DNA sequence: TGTGCCACCAGCAGAGATGGCAGGCGGAACACTGAAGCTTTCTTT. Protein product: CATSRDGRRNTEAFF.

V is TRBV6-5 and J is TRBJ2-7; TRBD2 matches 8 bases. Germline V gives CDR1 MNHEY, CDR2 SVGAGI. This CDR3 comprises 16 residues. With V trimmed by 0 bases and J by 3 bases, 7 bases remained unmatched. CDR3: CASSYSTAGGFYEQYF. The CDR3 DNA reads TGTGCCAGCAGTTACTCGACGGCGGGGGGTTTCTACGAGCAGTACTTC.

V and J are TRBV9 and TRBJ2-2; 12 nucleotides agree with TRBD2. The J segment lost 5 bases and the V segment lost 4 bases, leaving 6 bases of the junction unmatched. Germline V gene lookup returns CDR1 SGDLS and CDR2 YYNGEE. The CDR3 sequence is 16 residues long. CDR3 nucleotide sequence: TGTGCCAGCAGCTCCAGACTAGCGGGGGAAACCGGGGAGCTGTTTTTT. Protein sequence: CASSSRLAGETGELFF. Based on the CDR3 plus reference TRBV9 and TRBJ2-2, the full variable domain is DSGVTQTPKHLITATGQRVTLRCSPRSGDLSVYWYQQSLDQGLQFLIQYYNGEERAKGNILERFSAQQFPDLHSELNLSSLELGDSALYFCASSSRLAGETGELFFGEGSRLTVL.

Written as DNA, the CDR3 is TGTGCCATCAGCGAGCGGGGACAGGGGACAGATACGCAGTATTTT. Protein sequence: CAISERGQGTDTQYF. J is TRBJ2-3 and V is TRBV10-3, with 10 bases that match TRBD1. Germline V gene data show CDR1 as ENHRY and CDR2 as SYGVKD. The V segment lost 6 bases and the J segment 3 bases; nucleotides outside the gene matches: 6. The CDR3 contains 15 residues.

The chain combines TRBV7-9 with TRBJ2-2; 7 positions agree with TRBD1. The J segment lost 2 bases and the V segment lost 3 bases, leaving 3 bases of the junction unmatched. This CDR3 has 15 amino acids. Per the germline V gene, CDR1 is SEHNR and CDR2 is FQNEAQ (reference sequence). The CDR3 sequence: CASSFRQGNTGELFF. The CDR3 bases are TGTGCCAGCAGCTTCCGACAGGGAAACACCGGGGAGCTGTTTTTT. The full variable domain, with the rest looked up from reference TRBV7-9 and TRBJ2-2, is DTGVSQNPRHKITKRGQNVTFRCDPISEHNRLYWYRQTLGQGPEFLTYFQNEAQLEKSRLLSDRFSAERPKGSFSTLEIQRTEQGDSAMYLCASSFRQGNTGELFFGEGSRLTVL.

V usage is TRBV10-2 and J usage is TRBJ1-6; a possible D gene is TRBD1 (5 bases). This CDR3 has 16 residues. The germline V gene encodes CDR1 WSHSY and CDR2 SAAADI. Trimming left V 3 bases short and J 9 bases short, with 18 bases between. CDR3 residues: CASSDPRGSGSSPLHF. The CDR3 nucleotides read TGCGCCAGCAGTGATCCGCGGGGGTCCGGGAGTTCACCCCTCCACTTT.

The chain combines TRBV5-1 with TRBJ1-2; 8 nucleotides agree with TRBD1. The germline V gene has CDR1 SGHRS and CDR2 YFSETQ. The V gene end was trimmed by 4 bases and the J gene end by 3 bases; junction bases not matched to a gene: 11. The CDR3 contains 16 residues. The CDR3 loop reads CASSGGDGTGYYGYTF. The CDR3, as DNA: TGCGCCAGCAGCGGGGGAGACGGGACAGGCTACTATGGCTACACCTTC.

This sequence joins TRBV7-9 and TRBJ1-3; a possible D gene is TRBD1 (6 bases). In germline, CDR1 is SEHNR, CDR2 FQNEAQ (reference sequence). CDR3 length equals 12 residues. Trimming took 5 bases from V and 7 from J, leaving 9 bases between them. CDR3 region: CASSHDRNTIYF. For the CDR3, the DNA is TGTGCCAGCAGCCATGACAGGAACACCATATATTTT.

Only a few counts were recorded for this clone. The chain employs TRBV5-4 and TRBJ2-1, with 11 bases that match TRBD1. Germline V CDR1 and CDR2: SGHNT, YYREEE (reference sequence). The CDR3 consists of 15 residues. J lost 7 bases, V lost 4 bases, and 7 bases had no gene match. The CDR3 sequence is CASSPWTGGGNEQFF. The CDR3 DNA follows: TGTGCCAGCAGCCCCTGGACAGGGGGCGGGAATGAGCAGTTCTTC.

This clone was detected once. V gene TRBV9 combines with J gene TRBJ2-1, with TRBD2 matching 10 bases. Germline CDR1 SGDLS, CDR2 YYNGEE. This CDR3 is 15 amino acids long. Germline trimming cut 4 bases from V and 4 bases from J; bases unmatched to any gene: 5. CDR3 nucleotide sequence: TGTGCCAGCAGCCCCAGGACTAGCGGTTACAATGAGCAGTTCTTC. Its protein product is CASSPRTSGYNEQFF. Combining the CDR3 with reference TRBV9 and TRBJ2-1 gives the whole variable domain DSGVTQTPKHLITATGQRVTLRCSPRSGDLSVYWYQQSLDQGLQFLIQYYNGEERAKGNILERFSAQQFPDLHSELNLSSLELGDSALYFCASSPRTSGYNEQFFGPGTRLTVL.

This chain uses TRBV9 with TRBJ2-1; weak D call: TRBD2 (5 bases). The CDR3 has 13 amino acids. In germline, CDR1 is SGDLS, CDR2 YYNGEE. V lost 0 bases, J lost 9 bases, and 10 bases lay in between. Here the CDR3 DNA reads TGTGCCAGCAGCGTAGGTGGCGGGCTTGAGCAGTTCTTC. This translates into CASSVGGGLEQFF.

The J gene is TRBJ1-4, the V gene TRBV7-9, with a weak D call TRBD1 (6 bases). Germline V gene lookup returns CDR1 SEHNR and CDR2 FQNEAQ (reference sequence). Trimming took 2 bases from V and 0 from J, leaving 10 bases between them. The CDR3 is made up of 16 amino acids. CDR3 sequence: CASSLYRDTTNEKLFF. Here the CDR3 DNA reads TGTGCCAGCAGCTTATACCGGGACACAACTAATGAAAAACTGTTTTTT.

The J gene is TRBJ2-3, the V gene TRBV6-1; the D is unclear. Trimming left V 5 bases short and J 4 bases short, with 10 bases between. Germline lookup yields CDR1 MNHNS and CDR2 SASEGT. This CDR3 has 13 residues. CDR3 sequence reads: CASSPGFADTQYF. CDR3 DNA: TGTGCCAGCAGTCCAGGATTCGCAGATACGCAGTATTTT.

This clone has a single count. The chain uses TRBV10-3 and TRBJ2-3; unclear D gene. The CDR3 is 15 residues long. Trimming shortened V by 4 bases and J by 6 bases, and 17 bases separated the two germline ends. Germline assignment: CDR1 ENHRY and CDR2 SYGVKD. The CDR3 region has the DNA TGTGCCATCAGTGCCACCCCTCCCCCCGGGGATACGCAGTATTTT. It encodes CAISATPPPGDTQYF.